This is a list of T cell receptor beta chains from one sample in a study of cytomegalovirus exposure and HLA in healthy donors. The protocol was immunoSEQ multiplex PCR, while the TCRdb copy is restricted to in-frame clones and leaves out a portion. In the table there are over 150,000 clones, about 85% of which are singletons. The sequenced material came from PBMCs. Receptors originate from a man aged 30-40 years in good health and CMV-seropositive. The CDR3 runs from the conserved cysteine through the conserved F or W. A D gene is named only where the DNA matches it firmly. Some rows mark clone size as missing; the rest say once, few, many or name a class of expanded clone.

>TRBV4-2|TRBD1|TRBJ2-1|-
CASSQDPVRTGGFNEQFF
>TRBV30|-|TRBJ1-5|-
CAWSLSPGPQHF
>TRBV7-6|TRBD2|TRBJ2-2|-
CASSLGAGLAGGRSTGELFF
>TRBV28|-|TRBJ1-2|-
CASSSNIVDDTPGGYGYTF
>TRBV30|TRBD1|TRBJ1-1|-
CAWSVLVQGATVVEAFF
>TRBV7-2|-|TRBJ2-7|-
CASSHTTRPTYEQYF
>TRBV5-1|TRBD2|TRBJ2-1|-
CASRGGSSYNEQFF
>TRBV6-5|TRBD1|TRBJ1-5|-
CASTRGQGDQPQHF
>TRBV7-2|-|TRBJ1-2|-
CASSLVVRSDYGYTF
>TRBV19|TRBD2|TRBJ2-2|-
CASSIDSGRRSGELFF
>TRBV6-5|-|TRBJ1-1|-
CASSSGGNTEAFF
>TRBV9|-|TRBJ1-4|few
CASSSGGWGEKLFF
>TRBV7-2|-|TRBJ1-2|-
CASSLDRQSYGYTF
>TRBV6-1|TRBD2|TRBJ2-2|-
CASDPTSGYIGELFF
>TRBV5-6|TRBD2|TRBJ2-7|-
CASSFFRASGSNYEQYF
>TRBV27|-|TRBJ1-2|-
CASGSTNYGYTF
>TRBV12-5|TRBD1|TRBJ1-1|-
CASGLHRGVEAFF
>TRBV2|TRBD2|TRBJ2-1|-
CASSALAGSPNEQFF
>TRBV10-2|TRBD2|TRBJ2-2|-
CASNPAGGDTGELFF
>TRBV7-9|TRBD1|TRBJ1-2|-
CASSSDRVGGYTF
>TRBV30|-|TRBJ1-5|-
CAWSLPNQPQHF
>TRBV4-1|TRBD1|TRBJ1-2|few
CASSHFRDRGNYGYTF
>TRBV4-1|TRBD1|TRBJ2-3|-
CASSHPGTGGDTQYF
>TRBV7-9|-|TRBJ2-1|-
CASSLEGRVRGEQFF
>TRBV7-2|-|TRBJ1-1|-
CASSIQVNTEAFF
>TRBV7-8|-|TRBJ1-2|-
CASSFTGTTAGYTF
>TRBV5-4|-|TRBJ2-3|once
CASSLALRAGDTQYF
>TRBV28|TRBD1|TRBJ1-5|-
CASSSRTGVGLNQPQHF
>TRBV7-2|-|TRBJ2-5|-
CASSLNGRGKQTQYF
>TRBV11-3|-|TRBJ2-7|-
CASSLARAGRFEQYF
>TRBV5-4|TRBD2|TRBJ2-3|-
CASSVGLASSDTQYF
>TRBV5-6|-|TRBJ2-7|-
CASSLWPGNREQYF
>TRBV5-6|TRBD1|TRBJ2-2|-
CASSLEVGQDLTGELFF
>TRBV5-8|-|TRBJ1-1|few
CASSLRVNTEAFF
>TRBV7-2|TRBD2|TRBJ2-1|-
CASSKTSGSTSEQFF
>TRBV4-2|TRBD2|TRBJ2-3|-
CASSQDKGLAGSGRGTQYF
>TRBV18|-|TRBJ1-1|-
CASSPLSTTDSNTEAFF
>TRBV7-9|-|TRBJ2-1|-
CASSLRGSPYNEQFF
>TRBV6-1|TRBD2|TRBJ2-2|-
CASSGAALAGGSTGELFF
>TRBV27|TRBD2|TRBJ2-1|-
CASRPGLAGYNEQFF
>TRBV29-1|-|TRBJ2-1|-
CSYGSDYNEQFF
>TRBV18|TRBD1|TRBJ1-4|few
CASSGTGGREKLFF
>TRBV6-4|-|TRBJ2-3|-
CASSVLLPDTQYF
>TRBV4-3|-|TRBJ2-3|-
CASSQDHSGSTDTQYF
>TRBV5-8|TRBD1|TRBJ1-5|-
CASSSLTGRIDQPQHF
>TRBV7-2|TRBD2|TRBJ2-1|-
CASSHRTAGGGNEQFF
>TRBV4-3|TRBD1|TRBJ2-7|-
CASSTDRDSSYEQYF
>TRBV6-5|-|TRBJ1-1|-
CASSFGGGRAEAFF
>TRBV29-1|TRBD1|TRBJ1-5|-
CSVVTTGAGNQPQHF
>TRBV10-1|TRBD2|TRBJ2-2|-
CASSPTSGRGTGELFF
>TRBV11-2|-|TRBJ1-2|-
CASSLIGAYGYTF
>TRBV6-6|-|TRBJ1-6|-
CASSYSVMENSPLHF
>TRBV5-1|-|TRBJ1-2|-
CASSLNGGDYGYTF
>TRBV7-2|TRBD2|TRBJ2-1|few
CASSSGGSINEQFF